These T cell receptor beta chains were read from a single sample in a study of OX40 agonist ivuxolimab in advanced cancers. This table comes from immunoSEQ multiplex PCR, and its TCRdb copy is limited to in-frame clones, with some not included. This repertoire shows approximately 89,000 clones, around 90% found once; its top ten account for 0.5%. The sample in question was CD4+ or CD8+ T cells sorted from blood, obtained in a trial of the OX40 agonist ivuxolimab. Receptors originate from an adult with an advanced solid tumor such as melanoma, head and neck, liver or kidney cancer. Each CDR3 is given with its conserved first and last residue. The D gene is left open where the match is weak. Only some rows state a clone size, as once, few, many or a class for expanded clones.

>TRBJ2-7|-|TRBD1|TRBV7-9
TGTGTATCGAGGGACAGCTCCTACGAGCAGTACTTC
CVSRDSSYEQYF
>TRBJ2-1|-|-|TRBV6-1
TGTGCCAGCAGTGTAATTGACTCCTACAATGAGCAGTTCTTC
CASSVIDSYNEQFF
>TRBJ1-1|few|-|TRBV19
TGTGCCAGTAGTATGGAGGGCCGAGTCACTGAAGCTTTCTTT
CASSMEGRVTEAFF
>TRBJ2-1|-|TRBD1|TRBV2
TGTGCCAGCAGTGAAGCGCCTTTGGGGACAGGACTCCTCTTC
CASSEAPLGTGLLF
>TRBJ2-3|once|TRBD2|TRBV29-1
TGCAGCGTTGACGGGGCTAGCGGGTCCAGCACAGATACGCAGTATTTT
CSVDGASGSSTDTQYF
>TRBJ1-2|-|-|TRBV5-1
TGCGCCAGCAGCCCCGGTGCTGGGGGTCACTATGGCTACACCTTC
CASSPGAGGHYGYTF
>TRBJ1-2|-|TRBD1|TRBV27
TGTGCCAGCAGCCCCCTCGGACAGGGAGGGTCCTATGGCTACACCTTC
CASSPLGQGGSYGYTF
>TRBJ2-3|-|-|TRBV7-3
TGTGCCAGCGCCTCGGTTGGCACAGATACGCAGTATTTT
CASASVGTDTQYF
>TRBJ2-3|-|TRBD2|TRBV7-2
TGTGCCAGCAGCTTTCTTAGCGGGGGACACACAGATACGCAGTATTTT
CASSFLSGGHTDTQYF
>TRBJ1-2|-|TRBD1|TRBV4-3
TGCGCCAGCAGCCCGGGGACAGGCGACTATGGCTACACCTTC
CASSPGTGDYGYTF
>TRBJ2-1|-|TRBD2|TRBV29-1
TGCAGCGTTGCCCCGACTAGCGGGGGGGAGGGTGAGCAGTTCTTC
CSVAPTSGGEGEQFF
>TRBJ1-1|-|-|TRBV10-3
TGTGCCATCAGTGAGGTGGGGGACACTGAAGCTTTCTTT
CAISEVGDTEAFF
>TRBJ2-5|-|TRBD2|TRBV7-2
TGTGCCAGCAGCCCCCCCCGGGGGGGCAGAGAGACCCAGTACTTC
CASSPPRGGRETQYF
>TRBJ2-2|-|-|TRBV6-4
TGTGCCAGCAGAGTCACGACGAACACCGGGGAGCTGTTTTTT
CASRVTTNTGELFF
>TRBJ2-1|-|-|TRBV7-8
TGTGCCAGCAGCTTAGTTTCCATAGTGGGGGAGCAGTTCTTC
CASSLVSIVGEQFF
>TRBJ2-6|-|TRBD1|TRBV11-3
TGTGCCAGCAGCTCGACAGGGGAAGAGTCTGGGGCCAACGTCCTGACTTTC
CASSSTGEESGANVLTF
>TRBJ1-4|-|-|TRBV5-1
TGCGCCAGCAGCTTGGGAGTAGGGGACAATAATGAAAAACTGTTTTTT
CASSLGVGDNNEKLFF
>TRBJ2-1|-|TRBD2|TRBV10-2
TGCGCCAGCCACGGACTAGTGGGGGACCCCGGGTTCTTC
CASHGLVGDPGFF
>TRBJ1-1|-|-|TRBV5-1
TGCGCCAGCAGCTTGGGATCGGCAGGGGAAGCTTTCTTT
CASSLGSAGEAFF
>TRBJ2-7|-|TRBD2|TRBV28
TGTGCCAGCAGTTTGCCACTAGCGGGGGCCGGCGAGCAGTACTTC
CASSLPLAGAGEQYF
>TRBJ1-1|-|-|TRBV5-4
TGTGCCAACAGCCGAACGAGGGCGGGTACTGAAGCTTTCTTT
CANSRTRAGTEAFF
>TRBJ2-3|-|-|TRBV7-8
TGTGCCAGCAGCTTACTTAGAATTCTCCCCGATACGCAGTATTTT
CASSLLRILPDTQYF
>TRBJ1-1|few|-|TRBV6-1
TGTGCCAGCAGTGAAAGGCGAGTCGGAGGGGCCGGGACTGAAGCTTTCTTT
CASSERRVGGAGTEAFF
>TRBJ2-2|-|TRBD2|TRBV7-2
TGTGCCAGCAGCTCCCGGGGGGTGGCCGGGGAGCTGTTTTTT
CASSSRGVAGELFF
>TRBJ2-2|few|TRBD2|TRBV4-3
TGCGCCAGCAGCCAAGAGGGGCTAGCGGGGGGAGACACCGGGGAGCTGTTTTTT
CASSQEGLAGGDTGELFF
>TRBJ2-2|-|TRBD1|TRBV7-2
TGTGCCAGCAGCCCCGGACAGGGAAGCGGGGAGCTGTTTTTT
CASSPGQGSGELFF
>TRBJ2-5|-|TRBD1|TRBV5-1
TGCGCCAGCAGCTTGGCGCTCCAGGGGGAAGGCGAGACCCAGTACTTC
CASSLALQGEGETQYF
>TRBJ2-3|-|-|TRBV5-4
TGTGCCAGCAGCCGTAGAGGACTTCTCTCCGATACGCAGTATTTT
CASSRRGLLSDTQYF
>TRBJ1-1|-|TRBD1|TRBV13
TGTGCCAGCTCACCCCAGGGGGGCTTGAACACTGAAGCTTTCTTT
CASSPQGGLNTEAFF
>TRBJ1-1|-|-|TRBV10-3
TGTGCCATCAGTGAGTCCCGGGGGCAAACTGAAGCTTTCTTT
CAISESRGQTEAFF
>TRBJ1-2|-|-|TRBV29-1
TGCAGCGTTGAAACCCCCGAGGGGGGCTACACCTTC
CSVETPEGGYTF
>TRBJ1-2|-|-|TRBV18
TGTGCCAGCTCGCGGGTTAAGGGGAACTATGGCTACACCTTC
CASSRVKGNYGYTF
>TRBJ1-4|-|-|TRBV28
TGTGCCAGCAGTCCCCGTCTGTCAGGGACTGAAAAACTGTTTTTT
CASSPRLSGTEKLFF
>TRBJ1-2|-|-|TRBV11-2
TGTGCCAGCAGCTCCGTCCGGGGGCGATTCGTTGGCTACACCTTC
CASSSVRGRFVGYTF